The sequence of this TCR beta chain was determined in a study of PD-1 blockade in classical Hodgkin lymphoma. The protocol was immunoSEQ multiplex PCR, while the TCRdb copy is restricted to in-frame clones and leaves out a portion. This table has tens of thousands of clones, 75% to 85% appearing once. All patients relapsed after autologous stem cell transplantation, and brentuximab vedotin exposure varied. The best responses consisted of complete response, partial response or progressive disease. CDR1 is SGHRS and CDR2 is YFSETQ in the germline V gene. This CDR3 comprises 15 residues. V gave up 4 bases and J gave up 2 bases, with 10 bases separating them. This clone was detected a few times.

The chain carries TRBV5-1 and TRBJ2-6, with a tentative D call TRBD2 (6 bases). This sequence originates from a human donor with classical Hodgkin lymphoma. Sequenced here: peripheral blood mononuclear cells (PBMCs), sampled at baseline. The CDR3 reads CASSLGGAGANVLTF. CDR3 DNA sequence: TGCGCCAGCAGCCTCGGAGGGGCTGGGGCCAACGTCCTGACTTTC.